Listed below are T cell receptor beta chains from one sample, sequenced in a study of blood T cell repertoires in COVID-19. The protocol was immunoSEQ multiplex PCR, while the TCRdb copy is restricted to in-frame clones and leaves out a portion. Of roughly 460,000 clones in the sample, roughly 89% were seen once. Sample: peripheral blood. All receptors come from a man aged 18 to 30 with COVID-19, enrolled during active disease. CDR3s include the opening cysteine and the closing phenylalanine or tryptophan. The D gene is left open where the match is weak. Only some rows state a clone size, as once, few, many or a class for expanded clones.

j_call | clone_size | d_call | v_call | cdr3_nt | cdr3_aa
TRBJ2-7 | NA | NA | TRBV4-2 | TGTGCCAGCAGCCCCGTAAGCTCGGGGGTGGGTGAGCAGTACTTC | CASSPVSSGVGEQYF
TRBJ2-3 | NA | TRBD1 | TRBV6-4 | TGTGCCAGCAGCCTTGACAGGGCAGATACGCAGTATTTT | CASSLDRADTQYF
TRBJ2-2 | NA | NA | TRBV11-3 | TGTGCCAGCAGCCCAAACCCGGCGAACACCGGGGAGCTGTTTTTT | CASSPNPANTGELFF
TRBJ2-7 | NA | TRBD2 | TRBV19 | TGTGCCAGTAGCCTTGGGGGGGATGAGCAGTACTTC | CASSLGGDEQYF
TRBJ2-3 | NA | NA | TRBV3-1/TRBV3-2 | TGTGCCAGCAGCTCCCATTTGGGGGCTTCCACAGATACGCAGTATTTT | CASSSHLGASTDTQYF
TRBJ2-7 | NA | NA | TRBV11-2 | TGTGCCAGCAGCGGAGCGTACGAGCAGTACTTC | CASSGAYEQYF
TRBJ1-6 | NA | TRBD1 | TRBV18 | TGTGCCAGCTCACCACAGGGGGCAGGATCACCCCTCCACTTT | CASSPQGAGSPLHF
TRBJ2-1 | NA | NA | TRBV12-5 | TGTGCTAGTGGTCGGGCCTCCAGGGGATCCAATGAGCAGTTCTTC | CASGRASRGSNEQFF
TRBJ1-6 | NA | TRBD1 | TRBV5-5 | TGTGCCAGCAATAGAAATACCGGGACAGGGTATTCACCCCTCCACTTT | CASNRNTGTGYSPLHF
TRBJ2-5 | NA | TRBD1 | TRBV18 | TGTGCCAGCTCACCAACAGGGGCCTTAGAGACCCAGTACTTC | CASSPTGALETQYF
TRBJ2-5 | NA | NA | TRBV5-1 | TGCGCCAGCAGCCGGACGGAAAGGGGCCCAGAGACCCAGTACTTC | CASSRTERGPETQYF
TRBJ2-2 | NA | TRBD1 | TRBV2 | TGTGCCAGTCAGGGGGCCGCGAACACCGGGGAGCTGTTTTTT | CASQGAANTGELFF
TRBJ2-5 | NA | TRBD1 | TRBV5-1 | TGCGCCAGCAGACTAGGACAGGCGAAGGGGGAGACCCAGTACTTC | CASRLGQAKGETQYF
TRBJ2-1 | NA | NA | TRBV19 | TGTGCCAGTAGTATAGATGCCGCTAGCTCCTACAATGAGCAGTTCTTC | CASSIDAASSYNEQFF
TRBJ1-1 | NA | NA | TRBV29-1 | TGCAGCGTTCCCCAGATTCCCATGAACACTGAAGCTTTCTTT | CSVPQIPMNTEAFF
TRBJ2-7 | NA | NA | TRBV5-1 | TGCGCCAGCAGCGAATCGGGTCGAGTCTACGAGCAGTACTTC | CASSESGRVYEQYF
TRBJ1-6 | NA | TRBD1 | TRBV7-8 | TGTGCCAGCAGCTTAGTACAGGGGGTGGTATCGCGTACCTCCCTCCACTTT | CASSLVQGVVSRTSLHF
TRBJ1-1 | many | NA | TRBV21-1 | TGTGCCAGCAGCAAAGTATTACAGATGAACACTGAAGCTTTCTTT | CASSKVLQMNTEAFF
TRBJ2-1 | NA | TRBD2 | TRBV20-1 | TGCAGTGCTAGAGGTGGGACTAAGCAGTTCTTC | CSARGGTKQFF
TRBJ2-2 | once | TRBD2 | TRBV7-2 | TGTGCCAGCAGCCCGCTGACTAGCGGGAACACCGGGGAGCTGTTTTTT | CASSPLTSGNTGELFF
TRBJ2-7 | NA | TRBD2 | TRBV3-1/TRBV3-2 | TGTGCCAGCAGCCAACAGTTAGCGGGGTCCGGCGAGCAGTACTTC | CASSQQLAGSGEQYF
TRBJ2-2 | NA | TRBD1 | TRBV27 | TGTGCCAGCAGTTTATATGGGACAGGGGGCACCGGGGAGCTGTTTTTT | CASSLYGTGGTGELFF
TRBJ2-5 | NA | NA | TRBV6-1 | TGTGCCAGCAGTGTCGCCTCACGGGGAGCGCAAGAGACCCAGTACTTC | CASSVASRGAQETQYF
TRBJ1-4 | once | NA | TRBV9 | TGTGCCAGCAGCGTAGGGCCCGCAACTAATGAAAAACTGTTTTTT | CASSVGPATNEKLFF
TRBJ2-1 | NA | TRBD1 | TRBV6-5 | TGTGCCAGCAGAGGACAGGGTTCGGCCTACAATGAGCAGTTCTTC | CASRGQGSAYNEQFF
TRBJ2-1 | NA | NA | TRBV18 | TGTGCCAGCTCAACATGGAGGGATGAGCAGTTCTTC | CASSTWRDEQFF
TRBJ1-2 | NA | TRBD1 | TRBV5-4 | TGTGCCAGCAGCTTTCGAGGCCAGGGGGGAAGTGGCTACACCTTC | CASSFRGQGGSGYTF
TRBJ2-1 | NA | NA | TRBV7-8 | TGTGCCAGCAGCTTAAGCCCTAAACTAGCTCGGGAGCAGTTCTTC | CASSLSPKLAREQFF
TRBJ2-3 | NA | NA | TRBV2 | TGTGCCAGCAGTGATATGGCAGGGACAGATACGCAGTATTTT | CASSDMAGTDTQYF
TRBJ2-1 | NA | NA | TRBV7-9 | TGTGCCAGCAGCTTGGGGGCGTGGGAGCAGTTCTTC | CASSLGAWEQFF
TRBJ2-3 | NA | TRBD2 | TRBV3-1/TRBV3-2 | TGTGCCAGCAGCCAGAGGGCGGGGGGGATTGCAGATACGCAGTATTTT | CASSQRAGGIADTQYF
TRBJ2-1 | NA | TRBD2 | TRBV5-1 | TGCGCCAGCAGCTTTTGGAAGTCGAGGCTAGCGGAGGGAGAGCAGTTCTTC | CASSFWKSRLAEGEQFF
TRBJ1-1 | NA | NA | TRBV6-5 | TGTGCCAGCAGTTATCAGTCCAGTGGGAACACTGAAGCTTTCTTT | CASSYQSSGNTEAFF
TRBJ2-1 | NA | NA | TRBV2 | TGTGCCAGCAGTGAAGATCTAGTCTCCTACAATGAGCAGTTCTTC | CASSEDLVSYNEQFF
TRBJ1-2 | NA | NA | TRBV19 | TGTGCCAGTAGTACCGAGGTCCCTGCTAACTATGGCTACACCTTC | CASSTEVPANYGYTF
TRBJ2-5 | NA | TRBD2 | TRBV24-1 | TGTGCCACCAGTGACCCGTCGCTAGCGGCCGACCAAGAGACCCAGTACTTC | CATSDPSLAADQETQYF
TRBJ2-7 | NA | NA | TRBV5-1 | TGCGCCAGCAGCTCCGGGGAAGGAATCGGCTACGAGCAGTACTTC | CASSSGEGIGYEQYF
TRBJ1-3 | NA | NA | TRBV25-1 | TGTGCCAGCAGTGGAGGGCCTGGAAACACCATATATTTT | CASSGGPGNTIYF
TRBJ2-5 | NA | TRBD2 | TRBV3-1/TRBV3-2 | TGTGCCAGCAGCCGTGGACTAGCGGGGGGGCAGGAGACCCAGTACTTC | CASSRGLAGGQETQYF
TRBJ2-7 | NA | TRBD2 | TRBV15 | TGTGCCACCAGCTACCAGCGGGGGAGCTACGAGCAGTACTTC | CATSYQRGSYEQYF
TRBJ1-2 | NA | NA | TRBV7-9 | TGTGCCAGCAGCTTAGCCGCCGGGAATGGCTACACCTTC | CASSLAAGNGYTF
TRBJ2-2 | NA | TRBD1 | TRBV25-1 | TGTGCCAGCAGTGATCCGGGACAGGGGCACACGAACACCGGGGAGCTGTTTTTT | CASSDPGQGHTNTGELFF
TRBJ2-7 | NA | TRBD1 | TRBV3-1/TRBV3-2 | TGTGCCAGCAGCCAACGGGACAGGAGCTCCTACGAGCAGTACTTC | CASSQRDRSSYEQYF
TRBJ1-1 | NA | NA | TRBV28 | TGTGCCAGCAGTTCAGGAACAGGGAACACTGAAGCTTTCTTT | CASSSGTGNTEAFF
TRBJ1-2 | once | NA | TRBV19 | TGTGCCAGCCGCGACAGCAACTATGGCTACACCTTC | CASRDSNYGYTF
TRBJ2-7 | NA | NA | TRBV21-1 | TGTGCCAGCCCCACGATAATTTACAGCTACGAGCAGTACTTC | CASPTIIYSYEQYF
TRBJ2-3 | NA | NA | TRBV18 | TGTGCCAGCTCACTCTCAGGGGAGGATACGCAGTATTTT | CASSLSGEDTQYF
TRBJ1-5 | NA | NA | TRBV19 | TGTGCCAGTAGTATAGGCAGGGCGCCTATAGGCAATCAGCCCCAGCATTTT | CASSIGRAPIGNQPQHF
TRBJ2-1 | many | TRBD1 | TRBV6-5 | TGTGCCAGCAGTTACTCAGGGACAGGGTTCGATGAGCAGTTCTTC | CASSYSGTGFDEQFF